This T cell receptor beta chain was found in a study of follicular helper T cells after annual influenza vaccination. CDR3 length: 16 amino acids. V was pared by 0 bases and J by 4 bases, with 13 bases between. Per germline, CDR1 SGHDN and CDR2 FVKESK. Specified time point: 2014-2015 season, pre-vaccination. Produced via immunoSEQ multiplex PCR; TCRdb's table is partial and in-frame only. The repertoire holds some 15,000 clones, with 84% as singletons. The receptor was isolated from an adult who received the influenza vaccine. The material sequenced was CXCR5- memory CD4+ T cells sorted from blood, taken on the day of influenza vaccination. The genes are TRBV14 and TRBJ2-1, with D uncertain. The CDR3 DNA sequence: TGTGCCAGCAGCCAAGATGTTAGCAACCTTTACAATGAGCAGTTCTTC. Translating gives CASSQDVSNLYNEQFF. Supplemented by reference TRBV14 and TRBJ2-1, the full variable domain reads EAGVTQFPSHSVIEKGQTVTLRCDPISGHDNLYWYRRVMGKEIKFLLHFVKESKQDESGMPNNRFLAERTGGTYSTLKVQPAELEDSGVYFCASSQDVSNLYNEQFFGPGTRLTVL.